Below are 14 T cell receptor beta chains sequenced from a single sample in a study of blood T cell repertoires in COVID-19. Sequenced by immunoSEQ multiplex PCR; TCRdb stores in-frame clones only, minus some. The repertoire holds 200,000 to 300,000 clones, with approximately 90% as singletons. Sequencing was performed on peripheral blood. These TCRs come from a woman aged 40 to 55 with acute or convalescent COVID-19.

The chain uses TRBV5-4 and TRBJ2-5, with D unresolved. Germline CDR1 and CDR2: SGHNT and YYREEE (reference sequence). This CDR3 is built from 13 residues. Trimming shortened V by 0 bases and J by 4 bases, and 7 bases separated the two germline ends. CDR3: CASSLGERETQYF. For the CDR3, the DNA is TGTGCCAGCAGCTTGGGTGAGCGAGAGACCCAGTACTTC.

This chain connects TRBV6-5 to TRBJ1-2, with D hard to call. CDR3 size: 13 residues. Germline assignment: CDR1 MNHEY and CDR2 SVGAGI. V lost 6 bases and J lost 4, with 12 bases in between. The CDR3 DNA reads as TGTGCCAGCAGGAGGAGAGCCCTCTATGGCTACACCTTC. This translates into CASRRRALYGYTF.

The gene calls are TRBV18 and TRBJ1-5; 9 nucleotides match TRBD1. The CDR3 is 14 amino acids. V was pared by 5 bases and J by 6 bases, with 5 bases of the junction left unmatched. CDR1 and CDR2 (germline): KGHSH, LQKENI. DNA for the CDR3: TGTGCCAGCTCAGGAACAGGGGGCGGTCAGCCCCAGCATTTT. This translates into CASSGTGGGQPQHF.

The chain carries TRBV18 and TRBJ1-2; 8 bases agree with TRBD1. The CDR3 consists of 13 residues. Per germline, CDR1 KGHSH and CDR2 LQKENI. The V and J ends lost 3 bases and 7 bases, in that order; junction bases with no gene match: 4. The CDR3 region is CASSPGQESGYTF. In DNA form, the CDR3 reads TGTGCCAGCTCACCGGGACAGGAGAGTGGCTACACCTTC.

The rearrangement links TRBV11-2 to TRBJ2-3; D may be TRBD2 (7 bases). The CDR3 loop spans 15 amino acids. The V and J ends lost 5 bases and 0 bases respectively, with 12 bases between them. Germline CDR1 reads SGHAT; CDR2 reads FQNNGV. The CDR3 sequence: CASSRGGRSTDTQYF. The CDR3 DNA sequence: TGTGCCAGCAGCCGCGGGGGCCGGAGCACAGATACGCAGTATTTT.

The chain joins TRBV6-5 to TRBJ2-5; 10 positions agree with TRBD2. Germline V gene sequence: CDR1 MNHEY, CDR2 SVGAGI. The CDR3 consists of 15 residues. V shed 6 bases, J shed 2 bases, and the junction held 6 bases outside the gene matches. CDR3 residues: CASRPLAGTQETQYF. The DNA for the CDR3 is TGTGCCAGCAGACCACTAGCGGGGACACAAGAGACCCAGTACTTC.

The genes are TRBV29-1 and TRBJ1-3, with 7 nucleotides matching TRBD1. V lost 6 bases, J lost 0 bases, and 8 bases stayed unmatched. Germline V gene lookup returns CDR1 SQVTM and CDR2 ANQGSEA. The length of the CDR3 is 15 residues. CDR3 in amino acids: CSVDNGQVSGNTIYF. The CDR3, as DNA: TGCAGCGTAGATAACGGACAGGTCTCTGGAAACACCATATATTTT.

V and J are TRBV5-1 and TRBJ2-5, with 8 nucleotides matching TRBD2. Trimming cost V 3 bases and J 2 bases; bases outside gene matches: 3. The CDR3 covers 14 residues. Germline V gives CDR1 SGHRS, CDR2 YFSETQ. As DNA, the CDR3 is TGCGCCAGCAGCTCGGGACTAGAACAAGAGACCCAGTACTTC. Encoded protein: CASSSGLEQETQYF.

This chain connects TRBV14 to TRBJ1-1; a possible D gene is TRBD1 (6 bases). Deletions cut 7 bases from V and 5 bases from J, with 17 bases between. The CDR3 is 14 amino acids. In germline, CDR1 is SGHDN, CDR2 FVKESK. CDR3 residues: CASTLARGGTEAFF. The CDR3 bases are TGTGCCAGCACCCTAGCAAGGGGGGGTACTGAAGCTTTCTTT. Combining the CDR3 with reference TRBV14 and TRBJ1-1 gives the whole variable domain EAGVTQFPSHSVIEKGQTVTLRCDPISGHDNLYWYRRVMGKEIKFLLHFVKESKQDESGMPNNRFLAERTGGTYSTLKVQPAELEDSGVYFCASTLARGGTEAFFGQGTRLTVV.

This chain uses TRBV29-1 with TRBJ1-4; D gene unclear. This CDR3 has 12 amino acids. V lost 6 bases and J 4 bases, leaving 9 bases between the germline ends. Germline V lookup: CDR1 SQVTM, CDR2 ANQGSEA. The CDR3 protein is CSVVGFNEKLFF. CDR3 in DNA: TGCAGCGTGGTGGGCTTTAATGAAAAACTGTTTTTT.

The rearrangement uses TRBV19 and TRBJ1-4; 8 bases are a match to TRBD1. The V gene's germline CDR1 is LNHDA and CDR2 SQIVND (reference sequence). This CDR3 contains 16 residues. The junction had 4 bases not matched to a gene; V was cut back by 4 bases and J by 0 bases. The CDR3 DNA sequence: TGTGCCAGTAGTACAGGACAGGGCTCAACTAATGAAAAACTGTTTTTT. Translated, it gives CASSTGQGSTNEKLFF. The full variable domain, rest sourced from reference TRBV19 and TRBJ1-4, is DGGITQSPKYLFRKEGQNVTLSCEQNLNHDAMYWYRQDPGQGLRLIYYSQIVNDFQKGDIAEGYSVSREKKESFPLTVTSAQKNPTAFYLCASSTGQGSTNEKLFFGSGTQLSVL.

The CDR3 region has the DNA TGCGCCAGCAGCCTGCGAGGGGGCCGAGAGACCCAGTACTTC. Protein sequence: CASSLRGGRETQYF. This chain connects TRBV4-1 to TRBJ2-5; TRBD1 matches at 7 bases. The germline V gene encodes CDR1 MGHRA and CDR2 YSYEKL. The junction had 6 bases not matched to a gene; V was cut back by 4 bases and J by 4 bases. The CDR3 contains 14 residues.

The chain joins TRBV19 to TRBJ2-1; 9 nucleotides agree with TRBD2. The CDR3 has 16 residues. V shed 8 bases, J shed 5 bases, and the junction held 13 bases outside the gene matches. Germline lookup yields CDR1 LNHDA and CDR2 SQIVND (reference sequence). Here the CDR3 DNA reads TGTGCCAGTTCGCCACCTGGGACTAGCCAGGACAATGAGCAGTTCTTC. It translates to CASSPPGTSQDNEQFF.

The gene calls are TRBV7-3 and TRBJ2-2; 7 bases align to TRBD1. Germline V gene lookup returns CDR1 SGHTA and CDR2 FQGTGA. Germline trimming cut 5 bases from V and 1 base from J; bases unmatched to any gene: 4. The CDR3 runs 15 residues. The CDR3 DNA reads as TGTGCCAGCAGCCCTGGACAGGTGAACACCGGGGAGCTGTTTTTT. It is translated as CASSPGQVNTGELFF. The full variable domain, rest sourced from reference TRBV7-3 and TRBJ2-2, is GAGVSQTPSNKVTEKGKYVELRCDPISGHTALYWYRQSLGQGPEFLIYFQGTGAADDSGLPNDRFFAVRPEGSVSTLKIQRTERGDSAVYLCASSPGQVNTGELFFGEGSRLTVL.